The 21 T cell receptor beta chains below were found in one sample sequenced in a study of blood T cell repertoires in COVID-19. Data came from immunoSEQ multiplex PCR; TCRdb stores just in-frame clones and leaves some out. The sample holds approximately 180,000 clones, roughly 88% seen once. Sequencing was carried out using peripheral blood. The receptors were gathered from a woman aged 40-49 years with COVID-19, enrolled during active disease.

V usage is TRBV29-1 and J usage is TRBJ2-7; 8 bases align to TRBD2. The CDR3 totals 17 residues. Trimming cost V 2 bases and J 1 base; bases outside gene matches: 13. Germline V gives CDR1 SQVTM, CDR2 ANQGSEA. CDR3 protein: CSVERPPGRGGSYEQYF. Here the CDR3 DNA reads TGCAGCGTTGAACGGCCCCCCGGGCGCGGGGGGTCCTACGAGCAGTACTTC.

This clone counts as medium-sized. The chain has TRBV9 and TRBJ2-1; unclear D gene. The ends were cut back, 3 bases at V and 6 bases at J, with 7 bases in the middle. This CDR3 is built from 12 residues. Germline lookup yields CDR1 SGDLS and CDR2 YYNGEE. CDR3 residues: CASSALGNEQFF. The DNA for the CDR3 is TGTGCCAGCAGCGCCCTAGGCAATGAGCAGTTCTTC. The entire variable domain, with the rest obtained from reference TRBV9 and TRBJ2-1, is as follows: DSGVTQTPKHLITATGQRVTLRCSPRSGDLSVYWYQQSLDQGLQFLIQYYNGEERAKGNILERFSAQQFPDLHSELNLSSLELGDSALYFCASSALGNEQFFGPGTRLTVL.

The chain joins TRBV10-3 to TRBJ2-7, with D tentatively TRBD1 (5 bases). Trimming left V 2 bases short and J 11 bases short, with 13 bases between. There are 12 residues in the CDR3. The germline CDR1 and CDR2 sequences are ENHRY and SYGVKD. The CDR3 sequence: CAISEPQGKKYF. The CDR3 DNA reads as TGTGCCATCAGTGAGCCGCAGGGTAAGAAGTACTTC.

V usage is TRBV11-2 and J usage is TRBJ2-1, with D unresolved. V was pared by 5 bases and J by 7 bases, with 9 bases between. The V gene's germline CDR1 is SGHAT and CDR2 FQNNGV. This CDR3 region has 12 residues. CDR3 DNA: TGTGCCAGCAGCCTCAGACATAATGAGCAGTTCTTC. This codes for CASSLRHNEQFF. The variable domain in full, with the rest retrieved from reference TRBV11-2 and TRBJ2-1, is EAGVAQSPRYKIIEKRQSVAFWCNPISGHATLYWYQQILGQGPKLLIQFQNNGVVDDSQLPKDRFSAERLKGVDSTLKIQPAKLEDSAVYLCASSLRHNEQFFGPGTRLTVL.

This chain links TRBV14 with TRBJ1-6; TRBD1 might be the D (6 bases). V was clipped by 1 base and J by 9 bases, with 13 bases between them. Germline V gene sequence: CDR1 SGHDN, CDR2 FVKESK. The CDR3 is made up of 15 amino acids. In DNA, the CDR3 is TGTGCCAGCAGCCAAGTCCAGGGGATGGGTTCACCCCTCCACTTT. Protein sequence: CASSQVQGMGSPLHF.

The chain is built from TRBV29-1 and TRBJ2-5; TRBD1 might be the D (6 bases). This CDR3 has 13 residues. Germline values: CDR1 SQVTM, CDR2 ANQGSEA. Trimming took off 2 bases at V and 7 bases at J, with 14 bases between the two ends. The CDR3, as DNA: TGCAGCGTTGAATGGTCAGGGGCACGGACCCAGTACTTC. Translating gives CSVEWSGARTQYF. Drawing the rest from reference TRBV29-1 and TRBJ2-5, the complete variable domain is SAVISQKPSRDICQRGTSLTIQCQVDSQVTMMFWYRQQPGQSLTLIATANQGSEATYESGFVIDKFPISRPNLTFSTLTVSNMSPEDSSIYLCSVEWSGARTQYFGPGTRLLVL.

Here the CDR3 DNA reads TGCGCCAGCAGCTTGGCCGACAGCACCCGAAACACCATATATTTT. Protein sequence: CASSLADSTRNTIYF. This chain uses TRBV5-1 with TRBJ1-3; D might be TRBD1 (5 bases). Germline CDR1 and CDR2: SGHRS and YFSETQ. The V and J ends lost 0 bases and 5 bases respectively, with 12 bases between them. This CDR3 has 15 residues. The full variable domain, its missing parts supplied by reference TRBV5-1 and TRBJ1-3, is KAGVTQTPRYLIKTRGQQVTLSCSPISGHRSVSWYQQTPGQGLQFLFEYFSETQRNKGNFPGRFSGRQFSNSRSEMNVSTLELGDSALYLCASSLADSTRNTIYFGEGSWLTVV.

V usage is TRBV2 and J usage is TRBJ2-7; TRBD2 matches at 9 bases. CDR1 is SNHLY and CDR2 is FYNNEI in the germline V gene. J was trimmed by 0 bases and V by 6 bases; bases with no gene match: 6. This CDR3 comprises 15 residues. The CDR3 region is CASRVSGGASYEQYF. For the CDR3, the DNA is TGTGCCAGCAGGGTTAGCGGGGGCGCCTCCTACGAGCAGTACTTC.

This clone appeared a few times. This CDR3 reads CASSLYTGEQYF. CDR3 sequence (DNA): TGTGCCAGCAGTTTATACACAGGCGAGCAGTACTTC. The gene calls are TRBV12-3 or TRBV12-4 and TRBJ2-7, with D possibly TRBD1 on 5 matching bases. Between the trimmed V and J ends, which lost 2 bases and 6 bases, there was a span of 8 bases. The CDR3 runs to 12 residues.

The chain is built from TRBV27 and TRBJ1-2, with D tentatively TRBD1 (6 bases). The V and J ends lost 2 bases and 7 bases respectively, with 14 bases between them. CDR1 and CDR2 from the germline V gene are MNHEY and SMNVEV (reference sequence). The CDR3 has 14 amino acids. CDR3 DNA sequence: TGTGCCAGCAGTTTAGGGCAAACAGGGAGTGGCTACACCTTC. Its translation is CASSLGQTGSGYTF.

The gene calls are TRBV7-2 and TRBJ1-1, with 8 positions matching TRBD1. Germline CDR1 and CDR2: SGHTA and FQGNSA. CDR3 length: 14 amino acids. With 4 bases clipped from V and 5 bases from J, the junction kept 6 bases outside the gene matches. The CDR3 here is CASSSTGARTEAFF. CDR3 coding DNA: TGTGCCAGCAGCTCGACAGGGGCAAGGACTGAAGCTTTCTTT.

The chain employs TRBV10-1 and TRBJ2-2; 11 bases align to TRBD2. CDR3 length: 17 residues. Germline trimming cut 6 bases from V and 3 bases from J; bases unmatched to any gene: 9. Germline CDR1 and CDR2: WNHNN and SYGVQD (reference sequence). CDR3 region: CASREVAGGMDTGELFF. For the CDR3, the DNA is TGCGCCAGCAGAGAAGTAGCGGGGGGGATGGACACCGGGGAGCTGTTTTTT.

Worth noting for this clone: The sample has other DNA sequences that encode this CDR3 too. The CDR3 region has the DNA TGTGCCAGCAGTTTAAGAGCAGGGGGAAGGGAGACCCAGTACTTC. Translation gives CASSLRAGGRETQYF. The chain combines TRBV27 with TRBJ2-5; TRBD1 matches at 7 bases. V lost 2 bases and J lost 5; bases outside the gene matches: 8. The CDR3 totals 15 residues. The germline V gene has CDR1 MNHEY and CDR2 SMNVEV (reference sequence).

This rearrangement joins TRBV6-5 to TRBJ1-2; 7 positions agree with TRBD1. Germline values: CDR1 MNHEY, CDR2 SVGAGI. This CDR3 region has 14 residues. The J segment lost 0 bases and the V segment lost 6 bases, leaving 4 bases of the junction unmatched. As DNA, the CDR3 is TGTGCCAGCAGCAGGGACAGTACTAACTATGGCTACACCTTC. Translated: CASSRDSTNYGYTF.

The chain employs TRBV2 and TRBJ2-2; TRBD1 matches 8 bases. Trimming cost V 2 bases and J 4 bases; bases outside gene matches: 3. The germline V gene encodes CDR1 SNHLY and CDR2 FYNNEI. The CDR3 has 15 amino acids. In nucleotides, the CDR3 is TGTGCCAGCAGTGAACCAACAGGGGGCACCGGGGAGCTGTTTTTT. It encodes CASSEPTGGTGELFF.

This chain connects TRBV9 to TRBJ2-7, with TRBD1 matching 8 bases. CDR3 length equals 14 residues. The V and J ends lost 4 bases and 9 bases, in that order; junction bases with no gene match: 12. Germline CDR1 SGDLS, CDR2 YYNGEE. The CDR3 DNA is TGTGCCAGCAGCCTCGGACAGGGCCCCCCGGGGCAGTACTTC. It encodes CASSLGQGPPGQYF.

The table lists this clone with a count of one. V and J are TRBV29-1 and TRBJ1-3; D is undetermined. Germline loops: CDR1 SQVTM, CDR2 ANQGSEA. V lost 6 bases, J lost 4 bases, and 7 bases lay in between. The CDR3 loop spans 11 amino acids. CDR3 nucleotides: TGCAGCGTCCCAGGAGGAAACACCATATATTTT. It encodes CSVPGGNTIYF.

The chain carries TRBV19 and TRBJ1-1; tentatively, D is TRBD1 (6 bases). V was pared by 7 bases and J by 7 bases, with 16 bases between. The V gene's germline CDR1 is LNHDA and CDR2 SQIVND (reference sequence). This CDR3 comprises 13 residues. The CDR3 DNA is TGTGCCAGTAACTTGGACAGAAGGTATGAAGCTTTCTTT. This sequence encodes CASNLDRRYEAFF.

DNA of the CDR3: TGCAGCGTTGGGGCAGCAGGGGGCTCCTACAATGAGCAGTTCTTC. Amino acid sequence: CSVGAAGGSYNEQFF. The rearrangement uses TRBV29-1 and TRBJ2-1; 7 bases agree with TRBD1. V was pared by 4 bases and J by 0 bases, with 6 bases of the junction left unmatched. There are 15 residues in the CDR3. The V gene's germline CDR1 is SQVTM and CDR2 ANQGSEA.

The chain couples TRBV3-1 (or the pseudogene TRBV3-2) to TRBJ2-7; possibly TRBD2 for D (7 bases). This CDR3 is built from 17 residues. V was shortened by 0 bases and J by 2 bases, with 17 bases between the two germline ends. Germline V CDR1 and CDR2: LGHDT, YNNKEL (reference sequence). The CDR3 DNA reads TGTGCCAGCAGCCAAGAAGTCGCGGGGGCCAAAACCTACGAGCAGTACTTC. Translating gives CASSQEVAGAKTYEQYF.

CDR3 residues: CASRSGNGEKLFF. The CDR3 bases are TGTGCCAGCAGGTCAGGGAACGGTGAAAAACTGTTTTTT. The chain has TRBV25-1 and TRBJ1-4; a weak D match, TRBD1 (5 bases). Deletions cut 6 bases from V and 7 bases from J, with 12 bases between. Per the germline V gene, CDR1 is MGHDK and CDR2 is SYGVNS. This CDR3 spans 13 amino acids.